Following are 2 T cell receptor beta chains from one sample sequenced in a study of Ad26.COV2.S vaccination and SARS-CoV-2 variants. Some clones are missing from TCRdb's copy, which holds only in-frame ones; the method was immunoSEQ multiplex PCR. The sample records 250,000 to 300,000 clones, around 87% being singletons. Treatment: roughly 18 received Ad26.COV2.S at low or high dose, single or two shots; 5 received placebo; per-sample allocation not given. Samples analyzed were those drawn on day 63 after the first vaccine or placebo injection. Sample: peripheral blood, taken in a trial of Ad26.COV2.S vaccine versus placebo. These receptors came from a person between 18 and 65 years old who received the Ad26.COV2.S COVID-19 vaccine or a placebo.

This chain connects TRBV4-2 to TRBJ2-5; D is unresolved. The CDR3 has 14 amino acids. From germline, CDR1 is LGHNA and CDR2 YNFKEQ. Trimming shortened V by 0 bases and J by 11 bases, and 16 bases separated the two germline ends. In nucleotides, the CDR3 is TGTGCCAGCAGCCAAGATCAGACGAATCCTGGGCAGTACTTC. This gives the protein CASSQDQTNPGQYF.

This rearrangement joins TRBV19 to TRBJ1-2, with D uncertain. The CDR3 totals 13 residues. V was shortened by 5 bases and J by 4 bases, with 11 bases between the two germline ends. Germline V gene sequence: CDR1 LNHDA, CDR2 SQIVND (reference sequence). CDR3 DNA: TGTGCCAGTAGTGGCGGAGCATTCTATGGCTACACCTTC. Translation: CASSGGAFYGYTF.